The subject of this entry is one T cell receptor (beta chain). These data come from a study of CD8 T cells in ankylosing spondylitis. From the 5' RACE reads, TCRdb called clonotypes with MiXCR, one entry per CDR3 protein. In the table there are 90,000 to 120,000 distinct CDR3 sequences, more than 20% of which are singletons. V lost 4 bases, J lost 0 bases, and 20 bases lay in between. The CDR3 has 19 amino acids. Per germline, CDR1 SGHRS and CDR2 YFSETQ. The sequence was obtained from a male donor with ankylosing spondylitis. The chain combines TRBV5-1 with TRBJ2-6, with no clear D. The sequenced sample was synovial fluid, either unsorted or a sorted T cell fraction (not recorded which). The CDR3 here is CASSQLKDGFYSGANVLTF. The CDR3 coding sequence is TGCGCCAGCAGCCAGCTTAAGGACGGGTTCTACTCTGGGGCCAACGTCCTGACTTTC.